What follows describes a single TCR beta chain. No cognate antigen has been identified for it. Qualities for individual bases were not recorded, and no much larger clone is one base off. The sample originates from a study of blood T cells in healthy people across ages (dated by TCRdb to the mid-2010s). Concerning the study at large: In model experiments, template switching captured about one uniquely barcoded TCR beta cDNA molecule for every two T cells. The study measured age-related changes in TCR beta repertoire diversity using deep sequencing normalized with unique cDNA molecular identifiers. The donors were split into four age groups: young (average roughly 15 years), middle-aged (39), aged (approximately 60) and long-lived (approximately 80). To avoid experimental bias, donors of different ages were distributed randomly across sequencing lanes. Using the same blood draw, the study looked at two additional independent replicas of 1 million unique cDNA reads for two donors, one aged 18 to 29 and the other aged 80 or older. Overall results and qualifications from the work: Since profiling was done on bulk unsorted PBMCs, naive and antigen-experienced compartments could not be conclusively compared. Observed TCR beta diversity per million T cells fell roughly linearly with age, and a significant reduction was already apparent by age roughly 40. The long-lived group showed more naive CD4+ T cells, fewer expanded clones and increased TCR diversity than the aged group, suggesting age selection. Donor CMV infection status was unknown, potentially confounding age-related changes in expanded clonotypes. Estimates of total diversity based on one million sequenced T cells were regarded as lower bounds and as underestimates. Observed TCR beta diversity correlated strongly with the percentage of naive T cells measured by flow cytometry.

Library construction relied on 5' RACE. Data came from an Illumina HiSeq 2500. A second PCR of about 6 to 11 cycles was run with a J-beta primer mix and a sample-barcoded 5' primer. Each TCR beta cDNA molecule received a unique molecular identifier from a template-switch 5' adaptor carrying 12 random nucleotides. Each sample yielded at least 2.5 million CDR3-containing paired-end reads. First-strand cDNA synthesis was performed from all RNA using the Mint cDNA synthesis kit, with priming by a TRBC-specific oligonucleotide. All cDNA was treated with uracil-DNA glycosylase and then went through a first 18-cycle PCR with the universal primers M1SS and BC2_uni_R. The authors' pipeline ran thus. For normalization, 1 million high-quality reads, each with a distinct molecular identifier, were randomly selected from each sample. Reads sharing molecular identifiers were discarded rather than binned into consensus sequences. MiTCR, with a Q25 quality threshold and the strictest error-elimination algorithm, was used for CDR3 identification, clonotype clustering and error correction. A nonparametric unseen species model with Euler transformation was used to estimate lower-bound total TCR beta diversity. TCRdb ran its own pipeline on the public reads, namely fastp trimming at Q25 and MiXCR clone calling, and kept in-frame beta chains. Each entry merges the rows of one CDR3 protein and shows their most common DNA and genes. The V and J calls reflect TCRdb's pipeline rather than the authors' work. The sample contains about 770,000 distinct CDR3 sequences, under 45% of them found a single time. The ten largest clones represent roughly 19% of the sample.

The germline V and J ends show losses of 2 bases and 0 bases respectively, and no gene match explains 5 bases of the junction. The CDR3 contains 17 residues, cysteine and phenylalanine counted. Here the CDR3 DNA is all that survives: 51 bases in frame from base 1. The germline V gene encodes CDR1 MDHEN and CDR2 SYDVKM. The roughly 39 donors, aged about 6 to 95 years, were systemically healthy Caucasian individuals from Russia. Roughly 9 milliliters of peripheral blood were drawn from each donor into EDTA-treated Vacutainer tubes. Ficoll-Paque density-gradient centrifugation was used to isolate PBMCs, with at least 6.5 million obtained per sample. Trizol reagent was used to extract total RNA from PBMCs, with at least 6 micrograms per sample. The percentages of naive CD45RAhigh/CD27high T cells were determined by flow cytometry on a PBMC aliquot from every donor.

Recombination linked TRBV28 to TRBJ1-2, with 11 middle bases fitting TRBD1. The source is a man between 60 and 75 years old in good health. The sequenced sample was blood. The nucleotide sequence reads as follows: TGTGCCAGCAGTTTAGGGACAGGGGGTAAAGCTAACTATGGCTACACCTTC. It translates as CASSLGTGGKANYGYTF.